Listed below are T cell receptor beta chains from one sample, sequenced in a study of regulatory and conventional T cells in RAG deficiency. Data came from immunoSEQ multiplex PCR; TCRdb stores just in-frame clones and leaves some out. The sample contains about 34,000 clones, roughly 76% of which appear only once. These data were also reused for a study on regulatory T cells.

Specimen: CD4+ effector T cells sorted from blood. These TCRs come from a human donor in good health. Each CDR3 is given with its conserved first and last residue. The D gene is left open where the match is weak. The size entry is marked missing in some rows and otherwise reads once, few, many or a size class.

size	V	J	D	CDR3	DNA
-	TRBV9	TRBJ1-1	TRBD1	CASYNRGLTEAFF	TGTGCCAGTTATAACAGGGGGCTCACTGAAGCTTTCTTT
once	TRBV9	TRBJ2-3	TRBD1	CASSVAGTGPDTQYF	TGTGCCAGCAGCGTAGCCGGGACAGGGCCAGATACGCAGTATTTT
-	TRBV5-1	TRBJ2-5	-	CASSFAGPGGETQYF	TGCGCCAGCAGCTTTGCGGGGCCTGGTGGGGAGACCCAGTACTTC
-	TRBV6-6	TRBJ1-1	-	CASSSSGRPNTEAFF	TGTGCCAGCAGTTCCTCGGGACGGCCGAACACTGAAGCTTTCTTT
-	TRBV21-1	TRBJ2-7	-	CASSKATRSRPRQVASYEQYF	TGTGCCAGCAGCAAAGCAACCAGAAGTAGACCAAGACAGGTAGCTTCGTACGAGCAGTACTTC
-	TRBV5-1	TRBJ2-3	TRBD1	CASSLAGTGGQDTQYF	TGCGCCAGCAGCTTGGCCGGGACAGGGGGCCAAGATACGCAGTATTTT
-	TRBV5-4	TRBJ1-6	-	CASSLYQGPYNSPLHF	TGTGCCAGCAGCTTGTACCAGGGGCCCTATAATTCACCCCTCCACTTT
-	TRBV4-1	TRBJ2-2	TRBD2	CASSQVGGGARTGELFF	TGCGCCAGCAGCCAAGTGGGGGGAGGGGCCCGGACCGGGGAGCTGTTTTTT
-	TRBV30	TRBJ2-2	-	CAWSVRRGAKFGELFF	TGTGCCTGGAGTGTACGAAGGGGCGCGAAATTCGGGGAGCTGTTTTTT
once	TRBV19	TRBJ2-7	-	CASSVDPYLSYEQYF	TGTGCCAGTAGTGTGGACCCGTACCTCTCCTACGAGCAGTACTTC
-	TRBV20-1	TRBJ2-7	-	CSARASYEQYF	TGCAGTGCTAGGGCCTCCTACGAGCAGTACTTC
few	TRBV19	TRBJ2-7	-	CASSRDRGWEQYF	TGTGCCAGTAGTCGGGACCGAGGATGGGAGCAGTACTTC
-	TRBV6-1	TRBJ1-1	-	CASSVITGLSTGAFF	TGTGCCAGCAGTGTAATTACGGGCCTTTCTACGGGAGCTTTCTTT
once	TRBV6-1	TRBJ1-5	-	CASSAGTRSNQPQHF	TGTGCCAGCAGCGCCGGGACACGGAGTAATCAGCCCCAGCATTTT
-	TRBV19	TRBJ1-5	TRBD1	CASSITGTGTLRDQPQHF	TGTGCCAGTAGTATAACCGGGACAGGCACCCTAAGGGATCAGCCCCAGCATTTT
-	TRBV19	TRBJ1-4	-	CASSMRVRLKFDEKLFF	TGTGCCAGTAGTATGCGGGTAAGGTTGAAGTTCGACGAAAAACTGTTTTTT
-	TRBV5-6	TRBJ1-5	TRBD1	CASSYSGGQLQHF	TGTGCCAGCAGCTACTCAGGGGGACAGCTCCAGCATTTT
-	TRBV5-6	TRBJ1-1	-	CASSWQGGDTEAFF	TGTGCCAGCAGCTGGCAGGGTGGAGACACTGAAGCTTTCTTT
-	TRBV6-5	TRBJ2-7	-	CASRGVYEQYF	TGTGCCAGCAGGGGAGTTTACGAGCAGTACTTC
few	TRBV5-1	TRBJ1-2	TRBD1	CASNTGEGNYGYTF	TGCGCCAGCAACACAGGGGAGGGGAACTATGGCTACACCTTC
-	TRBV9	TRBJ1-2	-	CASSPSPGSYGYTF	TGTGCCAGCAGCCCTTCTCCGGGTAGCTATGGCTACACCTTC
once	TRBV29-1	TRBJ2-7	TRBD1	CSYRGQSYEQYF	TGCAGCTACAGGGGGCAATCCTACGAGCAGTACTTC
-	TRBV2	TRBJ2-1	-	CASSTFRLSSSYNEQFF	TGTGCCAGCAGTACTTTTAGACTTTCGAGCTCCTACAATGAGCAGTTCTTC
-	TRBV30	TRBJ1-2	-	CAWSGGLYGYTF	TGTGCCTGGAGTGGAGGGCTTTATGGCTACACCTTC
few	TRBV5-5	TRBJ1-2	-	CASSLAGGGYTF	TGTGCCAGCAGCTTGGCGGGGGGTGGCTACACCTTC
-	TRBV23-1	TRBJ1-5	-	CASSPGGEGHHPRSNQPQHF	TGCGCCAGCAGTCCCGGGGGGGAGGGACACCACCCGAGGAGCAATCAGCCCCAGCATTTT
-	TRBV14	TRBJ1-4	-	CASSGGARNEKLFF	TGTGCCAGCAGTGGGGGAGCAAGGAATGAAAAACTGTTTTTT
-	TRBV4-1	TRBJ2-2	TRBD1	CASSRLTSGTGPRELFF	TGCGCCAGCAGCCGACTAACCTCCGGGACAGGCCCCCGGGAGCTGTTTTTT
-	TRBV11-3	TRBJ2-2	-	CASRQGWGATGELFF	TGTGCCAGCAGGCAGGGATGGGGAGCCACCGGGGAGCTGTTTTTT
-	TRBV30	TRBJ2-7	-	CAWSTNGAGYEQYF	TGTGCCTGGAGTACGAATGGGGCCGGGTACGAGCAGTACTTC
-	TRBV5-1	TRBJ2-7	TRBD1	CASSWGTGNYEQYF	TGCGCCAGCAGCTGGGGGACAGGGAACTACGAGCAGTACTTC
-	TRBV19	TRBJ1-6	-	CASSMQGSNNSPLHF	TGTGCCAGTAGTATGCAAGGGAGTAATAATTCACCCCTCCACTTT
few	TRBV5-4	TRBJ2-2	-	CASSQNTGELFF	TGTGCCAGCAGCCAAAACACCGGGGAGCTGTTTTTT
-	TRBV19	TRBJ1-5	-	CASTPEGRSNQPQHF	TGTGCCAGTACCCCGGAGGGTAGGAGCAATCAGCCCCAGCATTTT
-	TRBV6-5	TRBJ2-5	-	CASSSNTYQETQYF	TGTGCCAGCAGTTCCAACACGTACCAAGAGACCCAGTACTTC